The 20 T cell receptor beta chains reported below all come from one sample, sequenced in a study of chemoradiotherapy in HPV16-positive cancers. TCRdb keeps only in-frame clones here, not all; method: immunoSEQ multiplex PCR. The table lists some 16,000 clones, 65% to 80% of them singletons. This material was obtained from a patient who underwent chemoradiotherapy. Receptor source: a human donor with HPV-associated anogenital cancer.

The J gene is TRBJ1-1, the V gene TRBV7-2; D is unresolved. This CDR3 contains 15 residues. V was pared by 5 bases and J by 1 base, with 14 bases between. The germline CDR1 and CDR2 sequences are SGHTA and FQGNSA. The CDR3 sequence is CASSPQPTGNTEAFF. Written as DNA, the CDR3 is TGTGCCAGCAGCCCCCAACCGACGGGGAACACTGAAGCTTTCTTT.

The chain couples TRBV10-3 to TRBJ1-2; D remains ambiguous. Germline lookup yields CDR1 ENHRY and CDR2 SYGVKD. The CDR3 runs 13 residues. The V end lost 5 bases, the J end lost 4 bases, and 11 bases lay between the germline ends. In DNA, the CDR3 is TGTGCCATCAGTCCGGGCCCTCTCTATGGCTACACCTTC. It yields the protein CAISPGPLYGYTF.

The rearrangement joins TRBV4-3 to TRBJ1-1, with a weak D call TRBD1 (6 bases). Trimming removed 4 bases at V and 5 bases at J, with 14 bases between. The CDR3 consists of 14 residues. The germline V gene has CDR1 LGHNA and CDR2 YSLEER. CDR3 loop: CASSLRSGVTEAFF. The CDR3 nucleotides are TGCGCCAGCAGCCTTCGGTCAGGGGTGACTGAAGCTTTCTTT.

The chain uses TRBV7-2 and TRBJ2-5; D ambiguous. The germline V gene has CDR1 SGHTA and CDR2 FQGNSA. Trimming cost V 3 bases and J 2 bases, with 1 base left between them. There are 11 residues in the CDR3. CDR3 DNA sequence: TGTGCCAGCAGCTTTCAAGAGACCCAGTACTTC. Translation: CASSFQETQYF.

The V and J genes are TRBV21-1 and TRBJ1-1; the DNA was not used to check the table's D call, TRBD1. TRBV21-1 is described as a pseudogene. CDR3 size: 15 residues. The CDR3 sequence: CARAFRDRGNTEAFF. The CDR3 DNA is TGTGCCAGGGCTTTCCGGGACAGGGGTAACACTGAAGCTTTCTTT.

In DNA, the CDR3 is TGTGCCAGCAGTTACGAGGGCGTTCGGACTGAAGCTTTCTTT. Protein: CASSYEGVRTEAFF. This chain joins TRBV6-6 and TRBJ1-1; D remains unclear. The CDR3 contains 14 residues. Germline assignment: CDR1 MNHNY and CDR2 SVGAGI (reference sequence). V was pared by 2 bases and J by 5 bases, with 12 bases between.

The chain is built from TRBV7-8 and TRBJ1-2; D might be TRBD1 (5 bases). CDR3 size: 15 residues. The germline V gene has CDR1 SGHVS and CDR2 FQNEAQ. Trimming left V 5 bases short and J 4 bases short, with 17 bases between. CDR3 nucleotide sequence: TGTGCCAGCAGCCCGGAAGAGGGGACGATCTATGGCTACACCTTC. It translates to CASSPEEGTIYGYTF.

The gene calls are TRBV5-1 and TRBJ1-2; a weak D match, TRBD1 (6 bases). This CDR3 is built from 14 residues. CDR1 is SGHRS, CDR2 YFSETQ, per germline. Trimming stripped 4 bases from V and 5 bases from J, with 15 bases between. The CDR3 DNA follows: TGCGCCAGCAGCCGGACGGAGGGGGAATATGGCTACACCTTC. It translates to CASSRTEGEYGYTF.

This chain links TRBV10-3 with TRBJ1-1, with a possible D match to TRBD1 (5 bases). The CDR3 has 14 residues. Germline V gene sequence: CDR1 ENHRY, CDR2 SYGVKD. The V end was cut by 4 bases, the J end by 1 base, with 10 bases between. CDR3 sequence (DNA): TGTGCCATCAGTGGTCGGGACCCGAACACTGAAGCTTTCTTT. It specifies CAISGRDPNTEAFF.

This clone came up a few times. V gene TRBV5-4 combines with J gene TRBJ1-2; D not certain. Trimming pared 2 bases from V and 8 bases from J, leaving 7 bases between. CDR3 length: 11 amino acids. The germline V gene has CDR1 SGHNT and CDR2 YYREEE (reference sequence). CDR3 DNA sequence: TGTGCCAGCAGCTTCGGGGAAGGCTACACCTTC. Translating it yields CASSFGEGYTF. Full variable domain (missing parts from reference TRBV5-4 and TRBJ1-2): ETGVTQSPTHLIKTRGQQVTLRCSSQSGHNTVSWYQQALGQGPQFIFQYYREEENGRGNFPPRFSGLQFPNYSSELNVNALELDDSALYLCASSFGEGYTFGSGTRLTVV.

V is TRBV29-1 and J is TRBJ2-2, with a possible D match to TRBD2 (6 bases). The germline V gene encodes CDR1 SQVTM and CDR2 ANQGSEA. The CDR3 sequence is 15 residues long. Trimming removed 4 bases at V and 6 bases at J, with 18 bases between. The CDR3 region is CSVVLAGYDAGELFF. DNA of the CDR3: TGCAGCGTTGTCTTGGCGGGGTATGACGCCGGGGAGCTGTTTTTT.

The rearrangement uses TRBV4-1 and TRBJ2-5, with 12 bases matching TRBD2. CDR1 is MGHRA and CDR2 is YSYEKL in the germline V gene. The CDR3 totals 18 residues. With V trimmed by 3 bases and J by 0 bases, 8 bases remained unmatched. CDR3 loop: CASSQEMTSGGNQETQYF. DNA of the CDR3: TGCGCCAGCAGCCAGGAAATGACTAGCGGGGGAAACCAAGAGACCCAGTACTTC.

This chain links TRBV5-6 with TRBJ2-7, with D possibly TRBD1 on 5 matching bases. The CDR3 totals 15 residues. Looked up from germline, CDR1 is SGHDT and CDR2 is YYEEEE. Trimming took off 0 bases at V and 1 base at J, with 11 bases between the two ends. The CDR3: CASSLVGRASYEQYF. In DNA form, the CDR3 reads TGTGCCAGCAGCTTGGTAGGCAGGGCGTCCTACGAGCAGTACTTC.

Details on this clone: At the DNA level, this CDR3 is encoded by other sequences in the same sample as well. The chain's CDR3 is CASSYVGGREQYF. DNA of the CDR3: TGTGCCAGCAGTTACGTTGGGGGTCGCGAGCAGTACTTC. The chain joins TRBV6-5 to TRBJ2-7, with D tentatively TRBD1 or TRBD2 (5 bases each). In germline, CDR1 is MNHEY, CDR2 SVGAGI. This CDR3 contains 13 residues. Trimming took 2 bases from V and 6 from J, leaving 11 bases between them.

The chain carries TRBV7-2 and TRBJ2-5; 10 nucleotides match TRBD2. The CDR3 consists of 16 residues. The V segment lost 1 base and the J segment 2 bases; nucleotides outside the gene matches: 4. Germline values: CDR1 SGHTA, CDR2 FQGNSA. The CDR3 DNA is TGTGCCAGCAGCTTAGGCACAGCGGGGGGGCAAGAGACCCAGTACTTC. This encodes CASSLGTAGGQETQYF.

CDR3 protein: CASSQTGIQPQHF. DNA for the CDR3: TGTGCCAGCAGCCAAACAGGGATCCAGCCCCAGCATTTT. The gene calls are TRBV6-1 and TRBJ1-5, with D perhaps TRBD1 (6 bases). Trimming stripped 6 bases from V and 7 bases from J, with 13 bases between. The CDR3 length is 13 residues. Germline-derived CDR1 and CDR2 are MNHNS and SASEGT.

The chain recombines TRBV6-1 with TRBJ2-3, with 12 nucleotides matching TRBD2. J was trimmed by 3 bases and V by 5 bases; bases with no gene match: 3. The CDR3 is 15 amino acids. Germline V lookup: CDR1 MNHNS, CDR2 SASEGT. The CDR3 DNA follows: TGTGCCAGCAGTCGGACTAGCGGGGAGACAGATACGCAGTATTTT. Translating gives CASSRTSGETDTQYF.

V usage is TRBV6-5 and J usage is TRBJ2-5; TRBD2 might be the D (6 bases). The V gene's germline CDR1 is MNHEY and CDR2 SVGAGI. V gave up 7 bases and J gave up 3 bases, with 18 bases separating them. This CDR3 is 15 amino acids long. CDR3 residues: CASTMGGTAKETQYF. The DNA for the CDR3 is TGTGCCAGCACCATGGGAGGTACGGCCAAAGAGACCCAGTACTTC.

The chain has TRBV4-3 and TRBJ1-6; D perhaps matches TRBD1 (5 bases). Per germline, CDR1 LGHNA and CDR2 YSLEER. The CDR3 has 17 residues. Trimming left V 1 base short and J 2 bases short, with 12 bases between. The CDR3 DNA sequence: TGCGCCAGCAGCCAAGCCAGGGAGAGCACCTATAATTCACCCCTCCACTTT. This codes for CASSQARESTYNSPLHF.

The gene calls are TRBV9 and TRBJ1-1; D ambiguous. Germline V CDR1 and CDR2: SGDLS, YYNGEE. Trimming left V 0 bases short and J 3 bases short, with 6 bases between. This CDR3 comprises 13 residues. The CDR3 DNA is TGTGCCAGCAGCGTAGATACCGACACTGAAGCTTTCTTT. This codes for CASSVDTDTEAFF.